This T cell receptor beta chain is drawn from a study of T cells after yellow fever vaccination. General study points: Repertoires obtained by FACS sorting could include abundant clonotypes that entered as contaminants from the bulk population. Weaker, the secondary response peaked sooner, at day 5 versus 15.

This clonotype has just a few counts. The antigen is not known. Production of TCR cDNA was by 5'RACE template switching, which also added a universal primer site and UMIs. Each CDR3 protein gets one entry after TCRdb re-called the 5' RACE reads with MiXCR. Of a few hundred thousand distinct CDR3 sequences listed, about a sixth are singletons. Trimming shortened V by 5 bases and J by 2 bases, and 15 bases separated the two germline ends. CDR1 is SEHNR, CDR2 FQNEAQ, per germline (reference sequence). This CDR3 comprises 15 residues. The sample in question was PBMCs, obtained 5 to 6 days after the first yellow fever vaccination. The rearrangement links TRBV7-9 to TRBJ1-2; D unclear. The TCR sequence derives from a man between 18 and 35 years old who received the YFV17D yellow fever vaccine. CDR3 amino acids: CASSHPARRNYGYTF. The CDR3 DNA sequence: TGTGCCAGCAGCCACCCTGCGAGAAGGAACTATGGCTACACCTTC.